This T cell receptor beta chain was retrieved from a study of beta chain features in type 1 diabetes. Looking at the study overall: Analysis included 100 million to 110 million sorted cells drawn from all samples.

The CDR3 is 16 residues long. The germline V gene has CDR1 SGHTA and CDR2 FQGNSA. The J segment lost 5 bases and the V segment lost 4 bases, leaving 6 bases of the junction unmatched. Findings and caveats of the study: Individuals with type 1 diabetes displayed fewer insertions and more deletions at VDJ junctions. For Type 1 diabetes patients, all four CD4+ subsets carried TCRB CDR3s that were moderately but significantly shorter.

Expressed TCRB transcripts were sequenced because the isolated RNA had all been reverse transcribed beforehand. Deep immunoSEQ sequencing covered naive, central memory and regulatory T cell samples. Some clones are missing from TCRdb's copy, which holds only in-frame ones; the method was immunoSEQ multiplex PCR. Of some 150,000 clones listed, about 10% were seen once; the top ten hold approximately 1.3%. This clone was counted only a few times. The antigen remains unidentified. The sequenced sample consisted of naive CD4+ T cells from blood. The J gene is TRBJ2-2, the V gene TRBV7-2, with TRBD1 matching over 11 bases. This TCR was sampled from a man between 18 and 35 years old in good health. CDR3 nucleotide sequence: TGTGCCAGCAGCTACCAAGGACAGGGGGCGACCGGGGAGCTGTTTTTT. This translates into CASSYQGQGATGELFF.